Sequencing of this TCR beta chain was carried out in a study of blood T cell repertoires in COVID-19. Libraries were prepared by immunoSEQ multiplex PCR; TCRdb keeps only in-frame clonotypes and omits some of them. Altogether under 65,000 clones are present, more than 75% being singletons, with the ten largest covering around 6.4%. The CDR3 loop spans 12 amino acids. J gave up 4 bases and V 5 bases, and 1 base lay outside the gene matches. Germline V gene sequence: CDR1 SQVTM, CDR2 ANQGSEA. Sequenced sample: peripheral blood. This chain links TRBV29-1 with TRBJ2-7; 11 bases align to TRBD2. The receptor comes from a woman in her fifties or sixties with COVID-19, enrolled during active disease. The CDR3 DNA reads as TGCAGCGTTACTAGCGGGGGTTACGAGCAGTACTTC. Translated: CSVTSGGYEQYF.